Sequencing of this T cell receptor (beta chain) was carried out in a study of beta chain features in type 1 diabetes. As for the study in general: Sorted cells from all samples, numbering roughly 100,000,000, were examined.

Every isolated RNA sample was fully reverse transcribed, so sequencing captured expressed TCRB transcripts. Clones were read by immunoSEQ multiplex PCR, and TCRdb kept only the in-frame ones, dropping some. The sample carries 600,000 or so clones, about an eighth recorded once. The ends lost 5 bases at V and 0 bases at J; junction bases unmatched: 6. The CDR3 contains 15 residues. The germline V gene has CDR1 SGHTA and CDR2 FQGNSA. Study-level results: VDJ junctions in type 1 diabetes patients carried more deletions and fewer insertions. A closer apparent resemblance between naive, central memory and Treg TCRB repertoires was seen in patients than in healthy donors. TCRB CDR3 length was moderately but significantly reduced in all four CD4+ subsets of Type 1 diabetes patients.

Stem cell-like memory, regulatory, central memory and naive CD4+ cells were sorted via CD45RO/CCR7/CD25/CD127/CD95/CD27. This clone came up a few times. What it recognizes is unknown. Material: naive CD4+ T cells from blood. The clonotype was recovered from a man aged 25-45 years with type 1 diabetes. This chain uses TRBV7-2 with TRBJ2-7; the match to TRBD1 covers 8 bases. The chain's CDR3 is CASSPGQGFSYEQYF. The CDR3 nucleotides read TGTGCCAGCAGCCCCGGACAGGGTTTCTCCTACGAGCAGTACTTC.